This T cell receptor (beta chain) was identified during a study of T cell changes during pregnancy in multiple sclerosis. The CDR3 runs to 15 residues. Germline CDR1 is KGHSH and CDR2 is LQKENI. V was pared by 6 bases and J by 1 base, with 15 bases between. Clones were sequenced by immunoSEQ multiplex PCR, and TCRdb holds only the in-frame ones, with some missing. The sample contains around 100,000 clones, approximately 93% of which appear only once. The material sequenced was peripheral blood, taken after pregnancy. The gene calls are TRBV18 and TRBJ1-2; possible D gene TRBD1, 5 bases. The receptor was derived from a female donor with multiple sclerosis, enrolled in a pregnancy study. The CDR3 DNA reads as TGTGCCAGCTCGCCTTTGGGGGAGGATAACTATGGCTACACCTTC. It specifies CASSPLGEDNYGYTF.